A selection of T cell receptor beta chains follows, all from one sample in a study of cytomegalovirus exposure and HLA in healthy donors. Libraries were prepared by immunoSEQ multiplex PCR; TCRdb keeps only in-frame clonotypes and omits some of them. The profile covers about 93,000 clones, with 78% appearing a single time and 3% to 3.5% taken by the ten largest. The specimen was PBMCs. All receptors come from a woman in her thirties or forties in good health and CMV-seronegative. Each CDR3 is given with its conserved first and last residue. A D gene is named only where the DNA matches it firmly. Not all rows give a size; the values are once, few, many and, for expanded clones, a class.

J	size	V	D	CDR3	DNA
TRBJ1-2	.	TRBV5-4	.	CASRSGHSGDYGYTF	TGTGCCAGCAGATCCGGACACTCTGGGGACTATGGCTACACCTTC
TRBJ1-5	few	TRBV28	.	CASSEGNQPQHF	TGTGCCAGCAGTGAGGGCAATCAGCCCCAGCATTTT
TRBJ2-1	few	TRBV7-9	TRBD2	CASSPSGSSYNEQFF	TGTGCCAGCAGCCCTAGCGGGAGCTCCTACAATGAGCAGTTCTTC
TRBJ1-6	.	TRBV27	.	CASSLSLNNSPLHF	TGTGCCAGCAGTTTAAGCCTGAATAATTCACCCCTCCACTTT
TRBJ2-3	.	TRBV9	.	CASSVSGSTDTQYF	TGTGCCAGCAGCGTAAGCGGTAGCACAGATACGCAGTATTTT
TRBJ2-7	once	TRBV5-1	TRBD2	CASRTGTSGRNEQYF	TGCGCCAGCAGAACCGGGACTAGCGGGAGAAACGAGCAGTACTTC
TRBJ2-7	.	TRBV7-3	.	CASSYSSGTINEQYF	TGTGCCAGCAGCTATTCTTCCGGGACAATTAACGAGCAGTACTTC
TRBJ1-2	.	TRBV7-2	.	CASSFSRDYGYTF	TGTGCCAGCAGCTTCTCCCGCGACTATGGCTACACCTTC
TRBJ1-1	few	TRBV6-5	TRBD1	CASSYTGVRRNTEAFF	TGTGCCAGCAGTTATACAGGGGTTCGAAGGAACACTGAAGCTTTCTTT
TRBJ1-2	.	TRBV18	TRBD1	CASSPLSTGGPYGYTF	TGTGCCAGCTCACCACTATCTACAGGGGGCCCCTATGGCTACACCTTC
TRBJ2-1	once	TRBV9	.	CASSVVRDKNEQFF	TGTGCCAGCAGCGTGGTCCGGGACAAAAATGAGCAGTTCTTC
TRBJ1-1	.	TRBV2	.	CASSEDHRPNTEAFF	TGTGCCAGCAGTGAAGACCACAGACCGAACACTGAAGCTTTCTTT
TRBJ2-1	few	TRBV5-1	TRBD2	CASSTSLAGVGSYNEQFF	TGCGCCAGCAGCACCTCACTAGCGGGAGTAGGGTCCTACAATGAGCAGTTCTTC
TRBJ2-1	once	TRBV19	TRBD2	CASSSALAGAVYQFF	TGTGCCAGTAGTAGCGCGCTAGCGGGAGCGGTCTACCAGTTCTTC
TRBJ2-7	medium-sized	TRBV27	.	CASSSVYEQYF	TGTGCCAGCAGTTCCGTGTACGAGCAGTACTTC
TRBJ1-3	.	TRBV7-2	.	CASSPGSSGNTIYF	TGTGCCAGCAGCCCCGGGTCCTCTGGAAACACCATATATTTT
TRBJ1-3	.	TRBV9	.	CASSPRTVLSGNTIYF	TGTGCCAGCAGCCCAAGGACAGTCCTCTCTGGAAACACCATATATTTT
TRBJ1-2	.	TRBV28	.	CASSLDQGNGYTF	TGTGCCAGCAGTTTAGATCAGGGCAATGGCTACACCTTC
TRBJ1-5	few	TRBV27	.	CASRFSGHGQPQHF	TGTGCCAGCAGATTCTCGGGACATGGTCAGCCCCAGCATTTT
TRBJ1-5	.	TRBV5-5	.	CASSFHRGIGNQPQHF	TGTGCCAGCAGCTTCCACCGGGGGATAGGAAATCAGCCCCAGCATTTT
TRBJ2-4	.	TRBV2	TRBD1	CASLLPGQKNIQYF	TGTGCCAGCCTCCTTCCGGGACAGAAAAACATTCAGTACTTC
TRBJ2-7	.	TRBV19	TRBD1	CASSMRGTGSYEQYF	TGTGCCAGTAGTATGCGGGGGACAGGGTCCTACGAGCAGTACTTC
TRBJ2-7	once	TRBV29-1	TRBD2	CSVARGTSKYEQYF	TGCAGCGTGGCCCGGGGGACTAGCAAGTACGAGCAGTACTTC
TRBJ1-3	.	TRBV4-1	.	CASSQAQGSGNTIYF	TGCGCCAGCAGCCAAGCCCAGGGTTCTGGAAACACCATATATTTT
TRBJ2-3	once	TRBV4-1	TRBD2	CASSRLAGGRDTQYF	TGCGCCAGCAGCCGATTAGCGGGAGGGCGAGATACGCAGTATTTT
TRBJ1-2	.	TRBV2	TRBD1	CASSRDSLGYGYTF	TGTGCCAGCAGTCGGGACAGTCTGGGCTATGGCTACACCTTC
TRBJ2-1	.	TRBV4-2	TRBD1	CASSRGTGEAVSYNEQFF	TGTGCCAGCAGCCGGGGGACAGGGGAAGCGGTCTCCTACAATGAGCAGTTCTTC
TRBJ1-3	.	TRBV18	TRBD1	CASDRTGGSGNTIYF	TGTGCCAGCGACCGAACAGGGGGCTCTGGAAACACCATATATTTT
TRBJ2-5	.	TRBV1	.	CTSSQPGTQETQYF	TGCACCAGCAGCCAACCGGGAACCCAAGAGACCCAGTACTTC
TRBJ2-1	.	TRBV6-4	TRBD2	CASSDSTSGYNEQFF	TGTGCCAGCAGTGACTCTACTAGCGGCTACAATGAGCAGTTCTTC
TRBJ2-7	.	TRBV27	.	CASSLRASDLYEQYF	TGTGCCAGCAGTTTAAGGGCTAGCGATCTGTACGAGCAGTACTTC
TRBJ2-2	.	TRBV10-3	TRBD1	CAISVGQDGGELFF	TGTGCCATCAGTGTGGGACAGGATGGCGGGGAGCTGTTTTTT
TRBJ1-2	few	TRBV19	.	CASSILNRVSESYTF	TGTGCCAGTAGTATTCTCAACAGGGTTTCAGAGAGCTACACCTTC
TRBJ1-2	.	TRBV2	.	CASSERGRTFYTF	TGTGCCAGCAGTGAAAGGGGCAGAACCTTCTACACCTTC
TRBJ2-3	.	TRBV27	TRBD2	CASRTSLAGGLTDTQYF	TGTGCCAGCAGGACCTCCTTAGCGGGAGGACTCACAGATACGCAGTATTTT
TRBJ1-1	few	TRBV25-1	.	CASSESATGSTEAFF	TGTGCCAGCAGTGAATCCGCCACCGGGAGCACTGAAGCTTTCTTT
TRBJ2-4	.	TRBV11-2	.	CASSSILESAKNIQYF	TGTGCCAGCAGCTCAATACTAGAGTCAGCCAAAAACATTCAGTACTTC